The 27 T cell receptor beta chains listed next were all sequenced from one sample in a study of blood T cell repertoires in COVID-19. Assay used: immunoSEQ multiplex PCR; TCRdb lists only in-frame clones, some missing. The sample lists about 54,000 clones; around 84% were seen once. Sequencing used peripheral blood. Receptors originate from a human donor in a cohort sampled during active or convalescent COVID-19.

This clone has a handful of counts. The chain combines TRBV11-2 with TRBJ2-1; D is perhaps TRBD2 (7 bases). Trimming pared 3 bases from V and 5 bases from J, leaving 17 bases between. Per the germline V gene, CDR1 is SGHAT and CDR2 is FQNNGV. This CDR3 comprises 16 residues. CDR3 protein: CASSFLGRGANNEQFF. The CDR3 bases are TGTGCCAGCAGCTTCCTGGGACGGGGGGCTAACAATGAGCAGTTCTTC.

This clone was recorded a few times. This chain links TRBV6-5 with TRBJ2-7; 7 bases are shared with TRBD1. Germline CDR1 reads MNHEY; CDR2 reads SVGAGI. Losses at the gene ends were 0 bases for V and 6 bases for J; bases not matched to a gene: 8. The CDR3 runs 15 residues. This CDR3 is CASSYSTGQTTEQYF. CDR3 DNA sequence: TGTGCCAGCAGTTACTCGACGGGACAGACTACCGAGCAGTACTTC.

This rearrangement joins TRBV6-2 or TRBV6-3 to TRBJ2-3, with TRBD2 identical over 8 bases. V dropped 6 bases and J dropped 0; count of bases not matched to a gene: 20. Germline-derived CDR1 and CDR2 are MNHEY and SVGEGT. This CDR3 contains 20 residues. The CDR3 loop reads CASSSRTSSGFPPSTDTQYF. The CDR3 region has the DNA TGTGCCAGCAGCTCGAGGACGTCTAGCGGGTTTCCACCAAGCACAGATACGCAGTATTTT.

The CDR3 is CASSSQGGTSNEKLFF. The CDR3 DNA follows: TGTGCCAGCAGTTCGCAGGGGGGTACCTCTAATGAAAAACTGTTTTTT. The chain is built from TRBV6-5 and TRBJ1-4; TRBD1 matches at 7 bases. This CDR3 is 16 amino acids long. CDR1 MNHEY and CDR2 SVGAGI come from the germline V gene. J lost 3 bases, V lost 4 bases, and 8 bases had no gene match.

The J gene is TRBJ2-2, the V gene TRBV12-5; TRBD1 is a possible D gene (5 bases). This CDR3 spans 11 amino acids. CDR1 LGHNT and CDR2 FRNRAP come from the germline V gene. The V end lost 7 bases, the J end lost 10 bases, and 10 bases lay between the germline ends. The CDR3, as DNA: TGTGCTAGTGAGGGGTCCCCGGAGCTGTTTTTT. The encoded protein is CASEGSPELFF.

The V and J genes are TRBV7-2 and TRBJ1-1; D perhaps matches TRBD1 (6 bases). Per germline, CDR1 SGHTA and CDR2 FQGNSA. Trimming removed 1 base from V and 4 bases from J, with 16 bases in between. CDR3 length equals 16 residues. The DNA of the CDR3 is TGTGCCAGCAGCTTAGTCCCGGCTCAGGGGTCCACTGAAGCTTTCTTT. Translation: CASSLVPAQGSTEAFF.

The V gene is TRBV6-5, the J gene TRBJ1-1, with TRBD1 matching over 7 bases. V was pared by 0 bases and J by 4 bases, with 5 bases of the junction left unmatched. Germline lookup yields CDR1 MNHEY and CDR2 SVGAGI. CDR3 length equals 15 residues. The CDR3 coding sequence is TGTGCCAGCAGTTACTCCCGACAGGGACGCACTGAAGCTTTCTTT. It yields the protein CASSYSRQGRTEAFF.

The rearrangement links TRBV27 to TRBJ2-1, with unresolved D. CDR1 is MNHEY and CDR2 is SMNVEV in the germline V gene (reference sequence). The CDR3 has 11 amino acids. V lost 6 bases to trimming and J lost 9 bases, with 9 bases between them. The CDR3 DNA follows: TGTGCCAGCAGCTTTTTCGGTGAGCAGTTCTTC. Amino acids: CASSFFGEQFF.

The chain uses TRBV5-1 and TRBJ1-1; D might be TRBD1 (5 bases). The length of the CDR3 is 15 residues. V lost 0 bases, J lost 6 bases, and 15 bases lay in between. Germline CDR1 and CDR2: SGHRS and YFSETQ. The CDR3 DNA is TGCGCCAGCAGCTTGGAAGGCGGGGGGGACCCTGAAGCTTTCTTT. Protein: CASSLEGGGDPEAFF.

This clone was observed once. V and J are TRBV9 and TRBJ2-1; unclear D gene. V gave up 1 base and J gave up 3 bases, with 5 bases separating them. Germline V lookup: CDR1 SGDLS, CDR2 YYNGEE. CDR3 length: 13 amino acids. For the CDR3, the DNA is TGTGCCAGCAGCGTAACTAACTACAATGAGCAGTTCTTC. It translates to CASSVTNYNEQFF.

This rearrangement joins TRBV10-3 to TRBJ2-7; TRBD1 aligns across 11 bases. The CDR3 loop spans 14 amino acids. The germline gives CDR1 ENHRY, CDR2 SYGVKD. The V and J ends lost 2 bases and 4 bases, in that order; junction bases with no gene match: 1. The chain's CDR3 is CAISEGTGGYEQYF. CDR3 bases: TGTGCCATCAGTGAGGGGACAGGGGGGTACGAGCAGTACTTC.

This clone was counted a single time. V gene TRBV12-3 or TRBV12-4 combines with J gene TRBJ1-1, with D hard to call. V shed 3 bases and J shed 6 bases, with 11 bases lying between them. This CDR3 comprises 13 residues. In DNA, the CDR3 is TGTGCCAGCAGTTTTCGGGGAGGTGCTGAAGCTTTCTTT. Translating gives CASSFRGGAEAFF.

V and J are TRBV2 and TRBJ2-2; D perhaps matches TRBD1 (6 bases). Looked up from germline, CDR1 is SNHLY and CDR2 is FYNNEI. Trimming left V 6 bases short and J 7 bases short, with 12 bases between. The CDR3 sequence is 13 residues long. CDR3 sequence reads: CASRLTGFGELFF. CDR3 nucleotide sequence: TGTGCCAGCAGGTTAACAGGGTTCGGGGAGCTGTTTTTT.

This sequence joins TRBV6-5 and TRBJ1-2; TRBD1 is a possible D gene (6 bases). CDR1 and CDR2 (germline): MNHEY, SVGAGI. CDR3 length: 14 residues. The germline V and J ends were trimmed by 2 bases and 4 bases, with 11 bases remaining between them. The CDR3 region has the DNA TGTGCCAGCAGTTACACAGGGAGTGGCTATGGCTACACCTTC. This gives the protein CASSYTGSGYGYTF.

The chain is built from TRBV6-5 and TRBJ1-5; D is uncertain. CDR3 size: 16 residues. V was cut by 2 bases and J by 1 base, with 12 bases left in between. CDR1 is MNHEY, CDR2 SVGAGI, per germline. The CDR3 region has the DNA TGTGCCAGCAGTTACCTTGACCCGGGGAGCAATCAGCCCCAGCATTTT. This encodes CASSYLDPGSNQPQHF.

The chain links TRBV7-6 to TRBJ2-7, with 10 bases that match TRBD1. Germline CDR1 and CDR2: SGHVS and FNYEAQ. This CDR3 is built from 14 residues. The junction had 3 bases not matched to a gene; V was cut back by 1 base and J by 6 bases. For the CDR3, the DNA is TGTGCCAGCAGCTTAGGACAGGGGGCAGTCGAGCAGTACTTC. Translated, it gives CASSLGQGAVEQYF. Combining the CDR3 with reference TRBV7-6 and TRBJ2-7 gives the whole variable domain GAGVSQSPRYKVTKRGQDVALRCDPISGHVSLYWYRQALGQGPEFLTYFNYEAQQDKSGLPNDRFSAERPEGSISTLTIQRTEQRDSAMYRCASSLGQGAVEQYFGPGTRLTVT.

Here the CDR3 DNA reads TGTGCCAGTAGTATCCGACTAGCGGGGGGCTTATTGAGCACAGATACGCAGTATTTT. Residues: CASSIRLAGGLLSTDTQYF. This rearrangement joins TRBV19 to TRBJ2-3; TRBD2 aligns across 13 bases. Trimming at V came to 3 bases and at J to 0 bases, leaving 9 bases not matched to a gene. CDR3 size: 19 residues. Germline-derived CDR1 and CDR2 are LNHDA and SQIVND (reference sequence).

CDR3 in amino acids: CASSQGGTGPYSTDTQYF. Written as DNA, the CDR3 is TGTGCCAGCAGCCAAGGCGGGACGGGGCCATATAGCACAGATACGCAGTATTTT. The chain uses TRBV14 and TRBJ2-3, with D perhaps matching TRBD2 (6 bases). The germline V and J ends were trimmed by 1 base and 0 bases, with 17 bases remaining between them. Germline V gene lookup returns CDR1 SGHDN and CDR2 FVKESK. The CDR3 consists of 18 residues.

V usage is TRBV19 and J usage is TRBJ2-7, with D maybe TRBD1 (5 bases). The germline CDR1 and CDR2 sequences are LNHDA and SQIVND (reference sequence). V lost 3 bases to trimming and J lost 0 bases, with 9 bases between them. CDR3 length equals 14 residues. DNA for the CDR3: TGTGCCAGTAGTATCTCGGACATCTCCTACGAGCAGTACTTC. Protein product: CASSISDISYEQYF.

The V and J genes are TRBV19 and TRBJ2-3; possible D gene TRBD2, 5 bases. Germline V gene sequence: CDR1 LNHDA, CDR2 SQIVND (reference sequence). CDR3 length equals 13 residues. Trimming took 6 bases from V and 4 from J, leaving 11 bases between them. This CDR3 is CASSPDWADTQYF. Here the CDR3 DNA reads TGTGCCAGTAGCCCGGACTGGGCAGATACGCAGTATTTT.

This clone was detected a few times. This chain connects TRBV7-9 to TRBJ2-2, with TRBD2 identical over 7 bases. Germline trimming cut 3 bases from V and 4 bases from J; bases unmatched to any gene: 5. This CDR3 region has 15 residues. Per the germline V gene, CDR1 is SEHNR and CDR2 is FQNEAQ (reference sequence). This chain's CDR3 is CASSFSGPSTGELFF. The CDR3 DNA reads TGTGCCAGCAGCTTTAGCGGGCCTTCCACCGGGGAGCTGTTTTTT.

The chain has TRBV7-2 and TRBJ1-6; D gene uncertain. The germline gives CDR1 SGHTA, CDR2 FQGNSA. The ends were cut back, 2 bases at V and 2 bases at J, with 10 bases in the middle. The CDR3 has 16 residues. The CDR3 spells CASSLQRVAYNSPLHF. CDR3 nucleotides: TGTGCCAGCAGCTTACAGCGTGTGGCCTATAATTCACCCCTCCACTTT.

In DNA, the CDR3 is TGTGCCAGTAGTCTCGCGATCGGGGGGTCTACAGCTTTCTTT. It specifies CASSLAIGGSTAFF. This chain connects TRBV19 to TRBJ1-1, with D perhaps TRBD1 (5 bases). This CDR3 is built from 14 residues. Germline values: CDR1 LNHDA, CDR2 SQIVND (reference sequence). V gave up 5 bases and J gave up 10 bases, with 20 bases separating them.

The gene calls are TRBV6-6 and TRBJ1-4, with unresolved D. Between the trimmed V and J ends, which lost 6 bases and 10 bases, there was a span of 9 bases. Germline CDR1 reads MNHNY; CDR2 reads SVGAGI (reference sequence). The length of the CDR3 is 11 residues. The CDR3 loop is CASRSEGKLFF. CDR3 DNA: TGTGCCAGCAGATCGGAGGGAAAACTGTTTTTT.

The J gene is TRBJ2-3, the V gene TRBV5-1; 10 nucleotides line up with TRBD1. Per germline, CDR1 SGHRS and CDR2 YFSETQ. J lost 2 bases, V lost 4 bases, and 7 bases had no gene match. The CDR3 spans 16 residues. As DNA, the CDR3 is TGCGCCAGCAGCCCGGGACAGGGGACTTTCACAGATACGCAGTATTTT. It specifies CASSPGQGTFTDTQYF.

The chain recombines TRBV3-1 (or the pseudogene TRBV3-2) with TRBJ1-1; possible D gene TRBD1, 5 bases. Germline V gives CDR1 LGHDT, CDR2 YNNKEL (reference sequence). The germline V and J ends were trimmed by 1 base and 7 bases, with 10 bases remaining between them. The CDR3 runs to 13 residues. The CDR3 DNA reads as TGTGCCAGCAGCCAAGTTGCAGGGCTTGAAGCTTTCTTT. Amino acids: CASSQVAGLEAFF.

V gene TRBV4-1 combines with J gene TRBJ2-4, with 9 positions matching TRBD2. Germline V gene data show CDR1 as MGHRA and CDR2 as YSYEKL. V dropped 3 bases and J dropped 7; count of bases not matched to a gene: 13. The length of the CDR3 is 17 residues. Here the CDR3 reads CASSQGSGGPFGNIQYF. CDR3 nucleotides: TGCGCCAGCAGCCAGGGTAGCGGGGGACCATTCGGGAACATTCAGTACTTC.